The clone carrying this T cell receptor beta chain was counted only a few times. This entry belongs to a study of blood T cell repertoires in COVID-19. Study at large: Donors in the United States, Italy and Spain gave samples during acute or convalescent COVID-19.

The CDR3 totals 15 residues. V trimming: 2 bases; J trimming: 3 bases; junction bases outside the gene matches: 6. Germline V lookup: CDR1 SEHNR, CDR2 FQNEAQ (reference sequence). TCRdb keeps only in-frame clones here, not all; method: immunoSEQ multiplex PCR. The sample has 300,000 to 350,000 clones, 90% to 95% seen once. This TCR derives from a young woman who had recovered from COVID-19. The sample was peripheral blood. This chain links TRBV7-9 with TRBJ1-2, with TRBD1 identical over 7 bases. The CDR3 DNA follows: TGTGCCAGCAGCTTACTTCAGGGGGACTACTATGGCTACACCTTC. Its translation is CASSLLQGDYYGYTF.